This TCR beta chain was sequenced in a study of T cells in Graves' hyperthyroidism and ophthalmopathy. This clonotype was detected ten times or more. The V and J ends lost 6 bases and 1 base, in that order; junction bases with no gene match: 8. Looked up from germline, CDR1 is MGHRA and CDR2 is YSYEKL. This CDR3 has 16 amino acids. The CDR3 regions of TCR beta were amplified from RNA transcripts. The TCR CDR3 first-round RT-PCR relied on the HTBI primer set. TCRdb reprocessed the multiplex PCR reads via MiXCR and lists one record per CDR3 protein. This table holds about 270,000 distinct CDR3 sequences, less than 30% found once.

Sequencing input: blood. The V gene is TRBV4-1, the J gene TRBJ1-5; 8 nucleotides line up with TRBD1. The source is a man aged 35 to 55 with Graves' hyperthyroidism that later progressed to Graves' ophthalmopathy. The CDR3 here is CASRATGGRSNQPQHF. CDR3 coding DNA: TGCGCCAGCAGGGCAACAGGGGGTAGGAGCAATCAGCCCCAGCATTTT.